This T cell receptor beta chain was found in a study of CD8 T cells in Susac syndrome. The study used healthy donors as controls matched for age and sex. The length of the CDR3 is 13 residues. CDR1 KGHSY and CDR2 FQNENV come from the germline V gene. Trimming at V came to 4 bases and at J to 5 bases, leaving 4 bases not matched to a gene. RNA totalling about 0.45 to 1 ug underwent reverse transcription with random hexamers. The immunoSEQ assay covered 54 Vbeta and 13 Jbeta segments for CDR3. A single record per CDR3 protein comes from TCRdb applying MiXCR to the immunoSEQ multiplex PCR reads. The sample has about 130,000 distinct CDR3 sequences, 90% to 95% seen once.

The receptor's source is a human donor in good health. Sequencing used CD4+ T cells from PBMCs. The rearrangement links TRBV16 to TRBJ1-1; TRBD1 aligns across 7 bases. The DNA for the CDR3 is TGTGCCAGCAGCCCAGGGGGGGCGACTGAAGCTTTCTTT. This codes for CASSPGGATEAFF.